The 23 T cell receptor beta chains in this list originate from one sample, sequenced in a study of T cells in Graves' hyperthyroidism and ophthalmopathy. Amplification of TCR beta CDR3 regions used RNA as the template. The HTBI primer set served for first-round RT-PCR of the TCR CDR3. TCRdb re-analysed the multiplex PCR reads in MiXCR, keeping a single row per CDR3 protein. The sample lists 530,000 or so distinct CDR3 sequences; 17% were seen once. Sample: blood. The receptors stem from a woman aged 18-29 years with Graves' ophthalmopathy.

On this clonotype itself: A read error may be the cause here, since a much bigger clone is one base away. The chain employs TRBV2 and TRBJ1-5; D unresolved. The V gene's germline CDR1 is SNHLY and CDR2 FYNNEI. CDR3 length: 15 amino acids. DNA of the CDR3: TGTGCCAACAGTGAATTTAGGGATGCCAATCAGCCCCAGCATTTT. This gives the protein CANSEFRDANQPQHF.

This chain connects TRBV19 to TRBJ2-7, with D perhaps TRBD1 (5 bases). The CDR3 loop spans 14 amino acids. From germline, CDR1 is LNHDA and CDR2 SQIVND (reference sequence). Deletions cut 2 bases from V and 0 bases from J, with 8 bases between. CDR3 bases: TGTGCCAGTAGTATACACAGGACCTCCTACGAGCAGTACTTC. Protein: CASSIHRTSYEQYF.

The J gene is TRBJ2-7, the V gene TRBV20-1; 9 positions agree with TRBD1. From germline, CDR1 is DFQATT and CDR2 SNEGSKA (reference sequence). There are 14 residues in the CDR3. V lost 6 bases to trimming and J lost 3 bases; unmatched junction nucleotides: 9. CDR3 sequence (DNA): TGCAGTGCCTTACAGGGGGCTTCGATCTACGAGCAGTACTTC. As protein: CSALQGASIYEQYF.

This clonotype showed up many times. The chain employs TRBV20-1 and TRBJ2-5, with a tentative D call TRBD1 (5 bases). This CDR3 spans 14 amino acids. Germline CDR1 reads DFQATT; CDR2 reads SNEGSKA (reference sequence). V was pared by 6 bases and J by 1 base, with 15 bases between. This CDR3 reads CSALIRQGQETQYF. The DNA of the CDR3 is TGCAGTGCGCTTATCCGGCAGGGCCAAGAGACCCAGTACTTC.

This clonotype was found many times. The chain has TRBV28 and TRBJ1-6; no definite D call. The CDR3 is made up of 16 amino acids. V was shortened by 1 base and J by 0 bases, with 7 bases between the two germline ends. Germline V gives CDR1 MDHEN, CDR2 SYDVKM. The CDR3 loop is CASSLFWISYNSPLHF. The CDR3 DNA is TGTGCCAGCAGTTTATTTTGGATCTCCTATAATTCACCCCTCCACTTT.

Ten or more counts support this clonotype. The V and J genes are TRBV7-8 and TRBJ2-5; 7 bases agree with TRBD2. Germline lookup yields CDR1 SGHVS and CDR2 FQNEAQ. The CDR3 has 17 amino acids. V dropped 7 bases and J dropped 4; count of bases not matched to a gene: 18. Here the CDR3 reads CASTARMGGRVGETQYF. In DNA, the CDR3 is TGTGCCAGCACCGCGCGTATGGGCGGGAGAGTAGGAGAGACCCAGTACTTC.

This clonotype showed up many times. The chain recombines TRBV11-2 with TRBJ2-5; D possibly corresponds to TRBD1 (6 bases). The CDR3 length is 14 residues. Germline CDR1 is SGHAT and CDR2 is FQNNGV. Trimming removed 1 base at V and 7 bases at J, with 13 bases between. This chain's CDR3 is CASSLVPGAGTQYF. In DNA form, the CDR3 reads TGTGCCAGCAGCTTAGTGCCAGGGGCGGGGACCCAGTACTTC.

This clonotype showed up many times. The chain joins TRBV27 to TRBJ1-2; D is perhaps TRBD1 (5 bases). Germline assignment: CDR1 MNHEY and CDR2 SMNVEV (reference sequence). The ends were cut back, 2 bases at V and 4 bases at J, with 8 bases in the middle. This CDR3 comprises 13 residues. CDR3 sequence reads: CASSLGGAYGYTF. CDR3 bases: TGTGCCAGCAGTTTAGGTGGGGCCTATGGCTACACCTTC.

This clonotype was detected only a few times. V and J are TRBV27 and TRBJ2-1; 7 bases line up with TRBD2. CDR1 and CDR2 (germline): MNHEY, SMNVEV (reference sequence). The CDR3 is made up of 16 amino acids. With 7 bases clipped from V and 6 bases from J, the junction kept 15 bases outside the gene matches. The CDR3 DNA reads TGTGCCAGCACCCCAAACCTGCGGGAGTCCGGCAATGAGCAGTTCTTC. Translated, it gives CASTPNLRESGNEQFF.

This clonotype was counted ten times or more. This rearrangement joins TRBV27 to TRBJ1-1; unclear D gene. The length of the CDR3 is 15 residues. Trimming stripped 5 bases from V and 1 base from J, with 14 bases between. The germline gives CDR1 MNHEY, CDR2 SMNVEV (reference sequence). In DNA, the CDR3 is TGTGCCAGCAGTAGTACACCCGTGGGGAACACTGAAGCTTTCTTT. It codes for CASSSTPVGNTEAFF.

The sample holds a few counts of this clonotype. The gene calls are TRBV7-3 and TRBJ2-7; 13 bases align to TRBD2. The CDR3 contains 18 residues. With 5 bases clipped from V and 3 bases from J, the junction kept 13 bases outside the gene matches. Germline V gives CDR1 SGHTA, CDR2 FQGTGA. This chain's CDR3 is CASSPLGGGLAGVYEQYF. The CDR3 DNA follows: TGTGCCAGCAGCCCCCTCGGGGGTGGACTAGCGGGAGTCTACGAGCAGTACTTC.

This clonotype occurred many times. The genes are TRBV12-3 or TRBV12-4 and TRBJ1-1, with D tentatively TRBD1 (5 bases). The CDR3 has 14 amino acids. V was shortened by 5 bases and J by 0 bases, with 10 bases between the two germline ends. CDR3 sequence: CASSGTPMNTEAFF. The CDR3 nucleotides are TGTGCCAGCAGTGGGACTCCTATGAACACTGAAGCTTTCTTT.

This clonotype was found many times. V and J are TRBV6-5 and TRBJ2-1; D possibly corresponds to TRBD1 (5 bases). Germline V gene sequence: CDR1 MNHEY, CDR2 SVGAGI. V was trimmed by 0 bases and J by 0 bases, leaving 12 bases between them. This CDR3 has 17 amino acids. Here the CDR3 reads CASSYSGPVSSYNEQFF. As DNA, the CDR3 is TGTGCCAGCAGTTACTCGGGGCCGGTGAGCTCCTACAATGAGCAGTTCTTC.

The gene calls are TRBV29-1 and TRBJ2-1, with 14 bases matching TRBD2. This CDR3 contains 16 residues. J gave up 3 bases and V 3 bases, and 4 bases lay outside the gene matches. Germline values: CDR1 SQVTM, CDR2 ANQGSEA. The CDR3 DNA reads TGCAGCGTTGACGGGACTAGCGGGAGTCTCTACAATGAGCAGTTCTTC. It yields the protein CSVDGTSGSLYNEQFF.

This clonotype occurred a few times. The CDR3 DNA is TGTGCCAGTAGTATAGCCTCGGGGGTTGGCTACAATGAGCAGTTCTTC. Translating gives CASSIASGVGYNEQFF. This chain connects TRBV19 to TRBJ2-1, with a possible D match to TRBD2 (6 bases). This CDR3 has 16 residues. The ends were cut back, 1 base at V and 3 bases at J, with 13 bases in the middle. In germline, CDR1 is LNHDA, CDR2 SQIVND (reference sequence).

About this clonotype: This clone may be a read error of a much larger clone one base away. The CDR3 nucleotides are TGTGCCAGCAGTTACCTACACCCCTCCTGGACAGGGGTGGATAATTCACCCCTCCACTTT. This gives the protein CASSYLHPSWTGVDNSPLHF. The rearrangement uses TRBV6-2 or TRBV6-3 and TRBJ1-6; 9 bases match TRBD1. This CDR3 is built from 20 residues. Germline lookup yields CDR1 MNHEY and CDR2 SVGEGT. V dropped 2 bases and J dropped 5; count of bases not matched to a gene: 16.

This clonotype has more than one count but fewer than ten. V usage is TRBV18 and J usage is TRBJ2-6; D assignment may be TRBD1 or TRBD2 (5 bases each). In germline, CDR1 is KGHSH, CDR2 LQKENI. The CDR3 has 15 amino acids. V was clipped by 8 bases and J by 2 bases, with 13 bases between them. CDR3 nucleotide sequence: TGTGCCAGCAAAGGCCGGGGCGCTGGGGCCAACGTCCTGACTTTC. It is translated as CASKGRGAGANVLTF.

This clonotype was observed many times. The chain couples TRBV20-1 to TRBJ2-5, with 10 bases identical to TRBD2. V lost 0 bases, J lost 11 bases, and 12 bases stayed unmatched. Germline V gives CDR1 DFQATT, CDR2 SNEGSKA (reference sequence). The CDR3 sequence is 15 residues long. The CDR3 spells CSARDSGGLAGVQYF. The CDR3, as DNA: TGCAGTGCTAGAGATTCCGGAGGGCTAGCGGGAGTTCAGTACTTC.

The V and J genes are TRBV11-2 and TRBJ2-4; 8 nucleotides agree with TRBD1. V lost 5 bases and J lost 4; bases outside the gene matches: 7. The CDR3 has 15 residues. Germline CDR1 SGHAT, CDR2 FQNNGV. The CDR3, as DNA: TGTGCCAGCAGCCCCTTGGGACAGGATAAAAACATTCAGTACTTC. It is translated as CASSPLGQDKNIQYF.

This clonotype was detected many times. The rearrangement links TRBV28 to TRBJ1-1; D call uncertain. This CDR3 spans 14 amino acids. V lost 7 bases and J lost 1, with 13 bases in between. CDR1 and CDR2 from the germline V gene are MDHEN and SYDVKM. The CDR3 loop is CASTLPAKNTEAFF. For the CDR3, the DNA is TGTGCCAGCACCCTGCCAGCCAAGAACACTGAAGCTTTCTTT.

This clonotype was recorded at least ten times. V is TRBV5-5 and J is TRBJ1-5; D remains unclear. CDR3 length: 15 amino acids. Germline assignment: CDR1 SGHKS and CDR2 YYEKEE (reference sequence). Trimming took off 0 bases at V and 1 base at J, with 8 bases between the two ends. The chain's CDR3 is CASSLVGQSNQPQHF. CDR3 DNA sequence: TGTGCCAGCAGCTTGGTCGGCCAGAGCAATCAGCCCCAGCATTTT. Drawing the rest from reference TRBV5-5 and TRBJ1-5, the complete variable domain is DAGVTQSPTHLIKTRGQQVTLRCSPISGHKSVSWYQQVLGQGPQFIFQYYEKEERGRGNFPDRFSARQFPNYSSELNVNALLLGDSALYLCASSLVGQSNQPQHFGDGTRLSIL.

This chain joins TRBV7-3 and TRBJ2-1; 15 positions match TRBD2. This CDR3 has 17 residues. The germline V gene has CDR1 SGHTA and CDR2 FQGTGA. V dropped 4 bases and J dropped 9; count of bases not matched to a gene: 10. The CDR3 reads CASSSTGLAGGRGEQFF. CDR3 coding DNA: TGTGCCAGCAGCTCCACGGGACTAGCGGGAGGTAGGGGTGAGCAGTTCTTC.

The J gene is TRBJ2-6, the V gene TRBV7-9; D remains unclear. Germline values: CDR1 SEHNR, CDR2 FQNEAQ (reference sequence). CDR3 size: 17 residues. Trimming pared 5 bases from V and 0 bases from J, leaving 14 bases between. The CDR3 protein is CASSIRHGPSGANVLTF. CDR3 coding DNA: TGTGCCAGCAGCATCCGACACGGACCCTCTGGGGCCAACGTCCTGACTTTC. Looking up the rest from reference TRBV7-9 and TRBJ2-6 gives the full variable domain: DTGVSQNPRHKITKRGQNVTFRCDPISEHNRLYWYRQTLGQGPEFLTYFQNEAQLEKSRLLSDRFSAERPKGSFSTLEIQRTEQGDSAMYLCASSIRHGPSGANVLTFGAGSRLTVL.